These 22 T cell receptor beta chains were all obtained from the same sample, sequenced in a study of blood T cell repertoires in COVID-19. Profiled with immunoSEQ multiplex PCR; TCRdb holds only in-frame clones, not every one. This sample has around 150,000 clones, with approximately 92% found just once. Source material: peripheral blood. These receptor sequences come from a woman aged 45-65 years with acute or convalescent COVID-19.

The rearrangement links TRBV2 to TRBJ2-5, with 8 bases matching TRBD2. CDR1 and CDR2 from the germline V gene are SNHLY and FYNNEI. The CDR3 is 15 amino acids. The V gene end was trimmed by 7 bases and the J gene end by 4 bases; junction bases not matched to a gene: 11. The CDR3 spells CASKMRTSLLETQYF. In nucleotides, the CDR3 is TGTGCCAGCAAAATGCGGACTAGCTTACTAGAGACCCAGTACTTC.

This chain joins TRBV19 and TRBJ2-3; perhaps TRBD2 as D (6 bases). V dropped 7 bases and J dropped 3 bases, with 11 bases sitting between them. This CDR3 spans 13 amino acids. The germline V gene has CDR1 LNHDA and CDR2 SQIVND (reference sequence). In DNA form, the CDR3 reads TGTGCCAGTACCGAGGGACTTACAGATACGCAGTATTTT. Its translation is CASTEGLTDTQYF.

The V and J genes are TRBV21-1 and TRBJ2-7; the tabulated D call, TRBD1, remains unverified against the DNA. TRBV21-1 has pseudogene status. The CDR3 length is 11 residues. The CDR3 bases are TGTGCCAGCAGCAAAGGCGGGACAGGTCCGGTC. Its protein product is CASSKGGTGPV.

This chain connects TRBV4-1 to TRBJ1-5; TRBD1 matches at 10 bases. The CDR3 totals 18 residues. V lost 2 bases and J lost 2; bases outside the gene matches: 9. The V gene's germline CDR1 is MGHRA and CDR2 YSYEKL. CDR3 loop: CASSQPGQGVFGNQPQHF. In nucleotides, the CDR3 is TGCGCCAGCAGCCAACCTGGACAGGGGGTTTTTGGCAATCAGCCCCAGCATTTT.

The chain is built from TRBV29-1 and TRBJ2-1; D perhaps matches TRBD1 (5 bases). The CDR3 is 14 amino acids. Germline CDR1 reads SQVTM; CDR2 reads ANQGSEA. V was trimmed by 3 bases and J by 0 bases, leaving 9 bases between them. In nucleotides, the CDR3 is TGCAGCGTTGAGGACAAGAGCTCCTACAATGAGCAGTTCTTC. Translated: CSVEDKSSYNEQFF.

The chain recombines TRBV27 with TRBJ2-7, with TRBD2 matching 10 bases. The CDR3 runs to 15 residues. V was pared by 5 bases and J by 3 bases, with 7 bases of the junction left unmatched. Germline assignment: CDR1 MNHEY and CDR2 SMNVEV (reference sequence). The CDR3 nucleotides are TGTGCCAGCAGTCAGGGACTAGCGAAAATCTACGAGCAGTACTTC. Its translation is CASSQGLAKIYEQYF.

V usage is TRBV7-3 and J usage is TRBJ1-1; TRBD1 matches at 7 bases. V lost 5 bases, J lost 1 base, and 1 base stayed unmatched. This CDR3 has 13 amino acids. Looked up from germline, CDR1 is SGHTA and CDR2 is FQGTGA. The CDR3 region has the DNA TGTGCCAGCAGCCACAGGGGGAACACTGAAGCTTTCTTT. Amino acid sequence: CASSHRGNTEAFF.

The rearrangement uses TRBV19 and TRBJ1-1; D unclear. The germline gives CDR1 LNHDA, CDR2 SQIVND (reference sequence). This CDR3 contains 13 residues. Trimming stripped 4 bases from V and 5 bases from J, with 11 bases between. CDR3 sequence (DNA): TGTGCCAGTAGTAAGCTTTCGAATACTGAAGCTTTCTTT. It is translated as CASSKLSNTEAFF. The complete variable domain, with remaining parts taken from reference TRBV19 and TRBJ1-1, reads DGGITQSPKYLFRKEGQNVTLSCEQNLNHDAMYWYRQDPGQGLRLIYYSQIVNDFQKGDIAEGYSVSREKKESFPLTVTSAQKNPTAFYLCASSKLSNTEAFFGQGTRLTVV.

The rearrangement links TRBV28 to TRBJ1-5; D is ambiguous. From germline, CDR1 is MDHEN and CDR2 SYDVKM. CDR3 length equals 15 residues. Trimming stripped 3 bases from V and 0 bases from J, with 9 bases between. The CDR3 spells CASSFSVSSNQPQHF. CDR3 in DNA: TGTGCCAGCAGTTTTTCGGTGTCTAGCAATCAGCCCCAGCATTTT.

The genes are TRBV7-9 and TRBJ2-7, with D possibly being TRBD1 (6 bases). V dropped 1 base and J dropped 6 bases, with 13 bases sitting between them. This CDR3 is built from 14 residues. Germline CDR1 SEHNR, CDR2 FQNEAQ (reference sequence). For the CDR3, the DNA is TGTGCCAGCAGCTTAGTGGACAGATCCATCGAGCAGTACTTC. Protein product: CASSLVDRSIEQYF.

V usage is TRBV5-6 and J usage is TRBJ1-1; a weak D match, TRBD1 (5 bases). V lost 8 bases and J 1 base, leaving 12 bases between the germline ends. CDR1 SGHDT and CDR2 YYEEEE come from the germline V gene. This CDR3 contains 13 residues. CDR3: CASRQLGNTEAFF. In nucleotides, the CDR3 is TGTGCCAGTAGACAGTTGGGGAACACTGAAGCTTTCTTT. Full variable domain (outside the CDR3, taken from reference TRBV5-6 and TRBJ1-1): DAGVTQSPTHLIKTRGQQVTLRCSPKSGHDTVSWYQQALGQGPQFIFQYYEEEERQRGNFPDRFSGHQFPNYSSELNVNALLLGDSALYLCASRQLGNTEAFFGQGTRLTVV.

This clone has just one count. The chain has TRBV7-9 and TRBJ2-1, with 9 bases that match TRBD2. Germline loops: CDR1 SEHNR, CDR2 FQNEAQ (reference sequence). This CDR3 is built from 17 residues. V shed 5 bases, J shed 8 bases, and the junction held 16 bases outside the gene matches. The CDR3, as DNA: TGTGCCAGCAGCCAAAATTATCGACTAGCGGAGAGGGATGAGCAGTTCTTC. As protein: CASSQNYRLAERDEQFF.

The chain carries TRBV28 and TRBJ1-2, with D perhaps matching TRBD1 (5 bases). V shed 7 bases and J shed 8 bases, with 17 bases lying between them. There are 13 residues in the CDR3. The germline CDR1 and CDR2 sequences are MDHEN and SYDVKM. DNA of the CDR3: TGTGCCAGCACCCTCCGGGACTATGGAGGCTACACCTTC. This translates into CASTLRDYGGYTF.

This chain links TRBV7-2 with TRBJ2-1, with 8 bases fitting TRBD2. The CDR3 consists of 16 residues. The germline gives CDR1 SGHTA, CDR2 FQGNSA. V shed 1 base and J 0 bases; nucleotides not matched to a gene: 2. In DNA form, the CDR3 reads TGTGCCAGCAGCTTAGTAGCGGGGAGCTCCTACAATGAGCAGTTCTTC. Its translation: CASSLVAGSSYNEQFF.

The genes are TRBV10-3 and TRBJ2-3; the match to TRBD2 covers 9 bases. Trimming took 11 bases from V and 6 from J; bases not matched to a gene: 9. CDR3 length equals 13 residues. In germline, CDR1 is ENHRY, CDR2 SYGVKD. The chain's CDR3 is CAAAGGESDTQYF. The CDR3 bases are TGTGCCGCGGCGGGAGGGGAATCGGATACGCAGTATTTT.

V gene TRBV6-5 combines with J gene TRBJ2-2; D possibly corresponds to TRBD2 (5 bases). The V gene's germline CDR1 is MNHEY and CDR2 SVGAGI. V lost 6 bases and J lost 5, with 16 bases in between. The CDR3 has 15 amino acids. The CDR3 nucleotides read TGTGCCAGCAGCCGGGATTTCACACCTACCGGGGAGCTGTTTTTT. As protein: CASSRDFTPTGELFF.

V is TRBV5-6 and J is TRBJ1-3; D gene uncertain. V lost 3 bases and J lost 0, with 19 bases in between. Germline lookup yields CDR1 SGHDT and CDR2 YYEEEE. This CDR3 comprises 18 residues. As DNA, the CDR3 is TGTGCCAGCAGCTCCCTGGGGAGATCGGCAGGCTCTGGAAACACCATATATTTT. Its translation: CASSSLGRSAGSGNTIYF. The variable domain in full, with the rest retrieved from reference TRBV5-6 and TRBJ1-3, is DAGVTQSPTHLIKTRGQQVTLRCSPKSGHDTVSWYQQALGQGPQFIFQYYEEEERQRGNFPDRFSGHQFPNYSSELNVNALLLGDSALYLCASSSLGRSAGSGNTIYFGEGSWLTVV.

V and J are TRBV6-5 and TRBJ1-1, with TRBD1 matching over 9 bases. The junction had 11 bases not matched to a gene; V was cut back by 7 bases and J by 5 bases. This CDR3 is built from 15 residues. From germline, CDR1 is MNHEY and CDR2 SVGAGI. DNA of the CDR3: TGTGCCAGCACCCGGTGGGGGACAGGGATTACTGAAGCTTTCTTT. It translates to CASTRWGTGITEAFF.

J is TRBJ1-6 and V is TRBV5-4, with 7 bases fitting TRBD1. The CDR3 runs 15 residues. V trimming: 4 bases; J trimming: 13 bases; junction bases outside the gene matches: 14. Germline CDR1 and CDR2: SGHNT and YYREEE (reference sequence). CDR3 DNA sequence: TGTGCCAGCAGCGACAGTAGACAGGGCCAAGGGCCCCTCCACTTT. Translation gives CASSDSRQGQGPLHF.

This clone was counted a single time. The CDR3 sequence is CASSYSGGSSYNSPLHF. For the CDR3, the DNA is TGTGCCAGCAGTTACTCGGGCGGGAGCTCCTATAATTCACCCCTCCACTTT. The chain joins TRBV6-2 or TRBV6-3 to TRBJ1-6; D unresolved. This CDR3 region has 17 residues. Looked up from germline, CDR1 is MNHEY and CDR2 is SVGEGT. V was cut by 0 bases and J by 0 bases, with 9 bases left in between.

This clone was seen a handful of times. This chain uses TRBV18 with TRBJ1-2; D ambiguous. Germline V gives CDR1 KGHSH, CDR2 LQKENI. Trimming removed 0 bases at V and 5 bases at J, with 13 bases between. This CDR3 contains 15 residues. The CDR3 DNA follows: TGTGCCAGCTCACCACCTAGCAGCGCGTTATATGGCTACACCTTC. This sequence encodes CASSPPSSALYGYTF.

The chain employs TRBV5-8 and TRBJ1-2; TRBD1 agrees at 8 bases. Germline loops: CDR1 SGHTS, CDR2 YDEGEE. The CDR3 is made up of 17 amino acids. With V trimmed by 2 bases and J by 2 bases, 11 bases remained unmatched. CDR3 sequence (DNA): TGTGCCAGCAGCTTAAGCCCGGGACAGGAGAGGAACTATGGCTACACCTTC. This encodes CASSLSPGQERNYGYTF.